The 18 T cell receptor beta chains below come from one sample, sequenced in a study of T cell repertoires in cytomegalovirus infection. TCRdb redid the calling of the reads with MiXCR, one entry per CDR3 protein. The sample consists of hundreds of thousands of distinct CDR3 sequences, roughly 36% of them appearing once. Their recognized antigens are unknown. Here the sequenced sample was cultured PBMCs, taken from culture after CMV antigen stimulation. These receptors all stem from a human donor in good health (CMV status not recorded). Some clones in this sample may be carry-over from other donors' samples.

J is TRBJ2-6 and V is TRBV5-4, with 7 positions matching TRBD1. Germline values: CDR1 SGHNT, CDR2 YYREEE (reference sequence). The CDR3 is made up of 16 amino acids. With V trimmed by 6 bases and J by 0 bases, 6 bases remained unmatched. The CDR3: CASKDRPTSGANVLTF. The CDR3 DNA reads TGTGCCAGCAAGGACAGGCCGACCTCTGGGGCCAACGTCCTGACTTTC.

The chain combines TRBV7-9 with TRBJ1-5; the match to TRBD1 covers 9 bases. The CDR3 runs 15 residues. The germline V gene has CDR1 SEHNR and CDR2 FQNEAQ (reference sequence). After removal of 5 bases from V and 3 bases from J, the junction contained 5 bases not matched to a gene. The CDR3 protein is CASSPGQGPNQPQHF. CDR3 in DNA: TGTGCCAGCAGCCCGGGACAGGGTCCCAATCAGCCCCAGCATTTT.

The V and J genes are TRBV2 and TRBJ2-3; 8 bases line up with TRBD2. Germline V gene sequence: CDR1 SNHLY, CDR2 FYNNEI. V trimming: 3 bases; J trimming: 4 bases; junction bases outside the gene matches: 9. The CDR3 length is 16 residues. DNA for the CDR3: TGTGCCAGCAGTGATTCCGGGACTAGTCTGGCAGATACGCAGTATTTT. Protein sequence: CASSDSGTSLADTQYF.

This clonotype was observed at least ten times. The junction does not match germline at one end; this may be a read error. V is TRBV7-2 and J is TRBJ2-5; 7 bases map to TRBD2. Per germline, CDR1 SGHTA and CDR2 FQGNSA. The CDR3 contains 15 residues. This CDR3 reads CASRLAGLSMETQYF. CDR3 DNA: TGTGCCAGCAGATTAGCGGGTTTGAGCATGGAGACCCAGTACTTC.

This clonotype was observed a handful of times. The chain uses TRBV12-3 or TRBV12-4 and TRBJ2-5, with D tentatively TRBD2 (6 bases). The CDR3 has 15 residues. V was trimmed by 3 bases and J by 5 bases, leaving 16 bases between them. The CDR3 region has the DNA TGTGCCAGCAGTTTTGACGGGAGTGTCCGGGAGACCCAGTACTTC. This sequence encodes CASSFDGSVRETQYF.

V usage is TRBV7-2 and J usage is TRBJ2-4; the D gene is possibly TRBD1 (5 bases). The CDR3 has 13 residues. V shed 3 bases and J shed 7 bases, with 10 bases lying between them. CDR1 and CDR2 (germline): SGHTA, FQGNSA. CDR3 DNA sequence: TGTGCCAGCAGCTTGAAGGGGAAGAACATTCAGTACTTC. Protein product: CASSLKGKNIQYF. Looking up the rest from reference TRBV7-2 and TRBJ2-4 gives the full variable domain: GAGVSQSPSNKVTEKGKDVELRCDPISGHTALYWYRQSLGQGLEFLIYFQGNSAPDKSGLPSDRFSAERTGGSVSTLTIQRTQQEDSAVYLCASSLKGKNIQYFGAGTRLSVL.

In its sample, this clonotype was seen many times. This chain uses TRBV7-2 with TRBJ1-6; D is undetermined. Trimming shortened V by 2 bases and J by 9 bases, and 14 bases separated the two germline ends. The CDR3 totals 15 residues. CDR1 and CDR2 (germline): SGHTA, FQGNSA. CDR3 nucleotide sequence: TGTGCCAGCAGCTTAAGGGTCGGTAATAGTTCACCCCTCCACTTT. Its protein is CASSLRVGNSSPLHF.

The chain links TRBV5-4 to TRBJ2-3, with D perhaps matching TRBD2 (6 bases). The CDR3 sequence is 15 residues long. The ends were cut back, 4 bases at V and 2 bases at J, with 14 bases in the middle. Per germline, CDR1 SGHNT and CDR2 YYREEE (reference sequence). In nucleotides, the CDR3 is TGTGCCAGCAGCGGGCGGGGTGACAACACAGATACGCAGTATTTT. It is translated as CASSGRGDNTDTQYF.

The CDR3 reads CASSFLVNADTQYF. The CDR3 nucleotides are TGTGCCAGCAGCTTCTTGGTGAATGCAGATACGCAGTATTTT. J is TRBJ2-3 and V is TRBV5-6; D unclear. The ends were cut back, 2 bases at V and 4 bases at J, with 11 bases in the middle. Germline CDR1 SGHDT, CDR2 YYEEEE. The CDR3 sequence is 14 residues long.

The chain combines TRBV7-2 with TRBJ2-3; D remains unclear. V shed 10 bases and J shed 2 bases, with 10 bases lying between them. The CDR3 is 12 residues long. Germline V lookup: CDR1 SGHTA, CDR2 FQGNSA. The chain's CDR3 is CATKGYTDTQYF. In DNA, the CDR3 is TGTGCCACGAAAGGGTACACAGATACGCAGTATTTT.

This chain uses TRBV6-6 with TRBJ2-7; possible D gene TRBD2, 5 bases. The CDR3 contains 14 residues. The germline gives CDR1 MNHNY, CDR2 SVGAGI (reference sequence). Trimming removed 6 bases at V and 5 bases at J, with 17 bases between. CDR3: CASSQPELGDEQYF. DNA for the CDR3: TGTGCCAGCAGCCAACCGGAACTGGGAGACGAGCAGTACTTC.

This clonotype was seen repeatedly, ten times or more. This chain connects TRBV7-2 to TRBJ2-3; no reliable D call. This CDR3 is built from 15 residues. V was pared by 5 bases and J by 5 bases, with 17 bases between. Germline V gene sequence: CDR1 SGHTA, CDR2 FQGNSA. CDR3 DNA: TGTGCCAGCAGCCCACGTCGGGTCGGTGGAGATACGCAGTATTTT. Its translation: CASSPRRVGGDTQYF.

The chain combines TRBV7-6 with TRBJ2-5; no firm D call. Germline V gene data show CDR1 as SGHVS and CDR2 as FNYEAQ. Trimming took 1 base from V and 7 from J, leaving 19 bases between them. CDR3 length: 16 amino acids. The chain's CDR3 is CASSLEFSLQRGTQYF. CDR3 DNA: TGTGCCAGCAGCTTAGAGTTCAGTCTCCAAAGAGGGACCCAGTACTTC. Using reference TRBV7-6 and TRBJ2-5 for the parts outside the CDR3, the full variable domain is GAGVSQSPRYKVTKRGQDVALRCDPISGHVSLYWYRQALGQGPEFLTYFNYEAQQDKSGLPNDRFSAERPEGSISTLTIQRTEQRDSAMYRCASSLEFSLQRGTQYFGPGTRLLVL.

The sample holds many counts of this clonotype. This CDR3 reads CASSLRERGGTETQYF. CDR3 coding DNA: TGTGCCAGCAGCTTAAGGGAGCGGGGGGGCACAGAGACCCAGTACTTC. V is TRBV7-2 and J is TRBJ2-5; 10 nucleotides match TRBD2. The CDR3 spans 16 residues. Germline V gene data show CDR1 as SGHTA and CDR2 as FQGNSA. J was trimmed by 4 bases and V by 2 bases; bases with no gene match: 7.

This clonotype showed up just once. The chain carries TRBV20-1 and TRBJ1-1; D is unclear. Germline CDR1 reads DFQATT; CDR2 reads SNEGSKA (reference sequence). The CDR3 is 14 residues long. Trimming left V 6 bases short and J 2 bases short, with 16 bases between. CDR3 protein: CSAPASSGNTEAFF. CDR3 bases: TGCAGTGCCCCAGCCTCGTCGGGAAACACTGAAGCTTTCTTT.

This clonotype was observed a handful of times. The V and J genes are TRBV7-6 and TRBJ2-1; TRBD2 matches 10 bases. CDR3 length equals 16 residues. The V segment lost 5 bases and the J segment 2 bases; nucleotides outside the gene matches: 6. The germline V gene has CDR1 SGHVS and CDR2 FNYEAQ. Here the CDR3 DNA reads TGTGCCAGCAGCCGGACTAGCGGAACCACCTACAATGAGCAGTTCTTC. It is translated as CASSRTSGTTYNEQFF.

V and J are TRBV4-3 and TRBJ2-2, with 10 bases lining up with TRBD2. Germline V gives CDR1 LGHNA, CDR2 YSLEER. This CDR3 region has 15 residues. Trimming at V came to 3 bases and at J to 8 bases, leaving 6 bases not matched to a gene. The CDR3: CASSHSGRATGELFF. In nucleotides, the CDR3 is TGCGCCAGCAGCCACAGCGGGAGGGCCACTGGGGAGCTGTTTTTT.

CDR3 DNA: TGTGCCAGCAGCTTGCTCCGTACGGGGGCCACCCAAGAGACCCAGTACTTC. It encodes CASSLLRTGATQETQYF. The V call is TRBV5-5, the J call TRBJ2-5; TRBD1 or TRBD2 may be the D gene (6 bases each). From germline, CDR1 is SGHKS and CDR2 YYEKEE (reference sequence). Trimming removed 1 base at V and 1 base at J, with 17 bases between. This CDR3 has 17 amino acids. Variable domain in full (rest from reference TRBV5-5 and TRBJ2-5): DAGVTQSPTHLIKTRGQQVTLRCSPISGHKSVSWYQQVLGQGPQFIFQYYEKEERGRGNFPDRFSARQFPNYSSELNVNALLLGDSALYLCASSLLRTGATQETQYFGPGTRLLVL.